This passage covers 10 T cell receptor beta chains from one sample sequenced in a study of graft-versus-host responses after intestinal transplantation. For these TCRs, the target antigens are not known. TCRdb keeps only in-frame clones here, not all; method: immunoSEQ multiplex PCR. Seen here are 130,000 or so clones, 85% to 95% observed once, and the top ten hold over 0.15%. This sample comprised unstimulated CD4+ T cells sorted from spleen or lymph node cells, obtained before intestinal transplant. These receptors came from a human donor who received an intestinal transplant.

This sequence joins TRBV9 and TRBJ2-1; 13 bases are a match to TRBD2. The CDR3 is 20 amino acids. Losses at the gene ends were 4 bases for V and 0 bases for J; bases not matched to a gene: 13. In germline, CDR1 is SGDLS, CDR2 YYNGEE. The CDR3 is CASSSRTSGGLLSSYNEQFF. DNA for the CDR3: TGTGCCAGCAGCTCACGGACTAGCGGGGGACTCCTAAGCTCCTACAATGAGCAGTTCTTC.

V and J are TRBV5-1 and TRBJ2-1, with 8 bases matching TRBD2. The CDR3 sequence is 15 residues long. Germline CDR1 and CDR2: SGHRS and YFSETQ. The junction had 8 bases not matched to a gene; V was cut back by 5 bases and J by 4 bases. CDR3 sequence (DNA): TGCGCCAGCAGGCAGGTAGCGGGGAGTTACAATGAGCAGTTCTTC. This gives the protein CASRQVAGSYNEQFF.

The chain recombines TRBV7-9 with TRBJ2-6; 7 bases fit TRBD1. Germline CDR1 and CDR2: SEHNR and FQNEAQ (reference sequence). The CDR3 covers 15 residues. V trimming: 5 bases; J trimming: 2 bases; junction bases outside the gene matches: 3. CDR3: CASSSDRAGANVLTF. In nucleotides, the CDR3 is TGTGCCAGCAGCAGCGACAGGGCTGGGGCCAACGTCCTGACTTTC.

The chain employs TRBV21-1 and TRBJ2-1; TRBD2, the D gene given by the table, was not confirmed from the DNA. TRBV21-1 is tagged as a pseudogene. This CDR3 has 12 amino acids. The CDR3 here is CASSGGANEQFF. Written as DNA, the CDR3 is TGTGCCAGCAGCGGGGGGGCAAATGAGCAGTTCTTC.

This clone occurred a few times. V is TRBV5-6 and J is TRBJ1-5, with D possibly being TRBD1 (5 bases). V lost 3 bases and J 8 bases, leaving 12 bases between the germline ends. The length of the CDR3 is 13 residues. Per the germline V gene, CDR1 is SGHDT and CDR2 is YYEEEE. DNA of the CDR3: TGTGCCAGCAGCTCCTCAGGGAATGAGCCCCAGCATTTT. Its translation: CASSSSGNEPQHF.

The rearrangement links TRBV9 to TRBJ2-7, with D perhaps TRBD1 (5 bases). Germline V gives CDR1 SGDLS, CDR2 YYNGEE. The CDR3 is 14 residues long. V dropped 0 bases and J dropped 3 bases, with 10 bases sitting between them. In DNA, the CDR3 is TGTGCCAGCAGCGTAGGTGACAGCGACTACGAGCAGTACTTC. It specifies CASSVGDSDYEQYF. Supplemented by reference TRBV9 and TRBJ2-7, the full variable domain reads DSGVTQTPKHLITATGQRVTLRCSPRSGDLSVYWYQQSLDQGLQFLIQYYNGEERAKGNILERFSAQQFPDLHSELNLSSLELGDSALYFCASSVGDSDYEQYFGPGTRLTVT.

The J gene is TRBJ2-1, the V gene TRBV7-9; perhaps TRBD2 as D (6 bases). The CDR3 runs to 14 residues. Germline V gene lookup returns CDR1 SEHNR and CDR2 FQNEAQ (reference sequence). Between the trimmed V and J ends, which lost 7 bases and 3 bases, there was a span of 13 bases. The CDR3 sequence is CASTSLADYNEQFF. The CDR3, as DNA: TGTGCCAGCACGAGTTTAGCGGACTACAATGAGCAGTTCTTC. The complete variable domain, with remaining parts taken from reference TRBV7-9 and TRBJ2-1, reads DTGVSQNPRHKITKRGQNVTFRCDPISEHNRLYWYRQTLGQGPEFLTYFQNEAQLEKSRLLSDRFSAERPKGSFSTLEIQRTEQGDSAMYLCASTSLADYNEQFFGPGTRLTVL.

This clone was recorded once. The CDR3 sequence: CASKDRGSTDTQYF. CDR3 DNA: TGCGCCAGCAAAGACAGGGGATCGACAGATACGCAGTATTTT. The gene calls are TRBV10-2 and TRBJ2-3; 8 bases agree with TRBD1. The CDR3 totals 14 residues. Germline lookup yields CDR1 WSHSY and CDR2 SAAADI. J gave up 3 bases and V 7 bases, and 6 bases lay outside the gene matches.

The chain carries TRBV5-8 and TRBJ2-1; possible D gene TRBD1, 6 bases. Germline V CDR1 and CDR2: SGHTS, YDEGEE. The CDR3 contains 15 residues. Trimming took off 4 bases at V and 0 bases at J, with 11 bases between the two ends. The CDR3 loop is CASSADRSSYNEQFF. CDR3 sequence (DNA): TGTGCCAGCAGCGCCGACAGGAGCTCCTACAATGAGCAGTTCTTC.

The rearrangement links TRBV11-3 to TRBJ2-5, with 8 positions matching TRBD2. V gave up 5 bases and J gave up 6 bases; unmatched junction bases: 5. This CDR3 has 13 residues. The germline V gene has CDR1 SGHNT and CDR2 YENEEA. As DNA, the CDR3 is TGTGCCAGCAGCCCACGGGGGGGAAAGACCCAGTACTTC. This codes for CASSPRGGKTQYF.